This entry concerns a single T cell receptor beta chain. The sample belongs to a study of cytomegalovirus exposure and HLA in healthy donors. Germline-derived CDR1 and CDR2 are SQVTM and ANQGSEA. The CDR3 length is 15 residues. Trimming pared 6 bases from V and 4 bases from J, leaving 21 bases between. Primers for the PCR totalled 60 Vbeta and 13 Jbeta. Authors' data handling: As a later analysis found, there were 70 million to 90 million unique TCR beta chains, of which some 10 million were shared. Sequencing used immunoSEQ multiplex PCR; TCRdb keeps in-frame clones, though not all of them. D and trimming come from the DNA, and the V and J calls and clone size come from that table. The profile shows approximately 190,000 clones, around 80% of them singletons.

The origin of this receptor is a man between 40 and 49 years old in good health and CMV-seropositive. The chain couples TRBV29-1 to TRBJ1-1; a possible D gene is TRBD1 (6 bases). Sequencing used PBMCs. The chain's CDR3 is CSVVILQGWGTEAFF. CDR3 DNA: TGCAGCGTGGTCATACTACAGGGATGGGGCACTGAAGCTTTCTTT.